The entry that follows covers one T cell receptor (beta chain) sequence. Its matching antigen is unknown. The sample originates from a study of cytomegalovirus exposure and HLA in healthy donors. General observations from the study: In all likelihood, a cluster of highly shared sequence variants was a sequencing artifact.

PCR amplification relied on 60 Vbeta primers (plus 13 Jbeta primers). Generated by immunoSEQ multiplex PCR, the TCRdb table keeps only in-frame clones and is missing some. The sample lists more than 85,000 clones, over 80% seen once, with 2.6% in the top ten. There are 14 residues in the CDR3. The V gene's germline CDR1 is SQVTM and CDR2 ANQGSEA. V lost 3 bases and J 0 bases, leaving 9 bases between the germline ends. The chain joins TRBV29-1 to TRBJ2-1, with D perhaps TRBD2 (5 bases). This receptor was obtained from a middle-aged man in good health and CMV-seronegative. Specimen: PBMCs. CDR3 sequence: CSVDGSGSYNEQFF. The CDR3 DNA reads as TGCAGCGTTGACGGCAGCGGCTCCTACAATGAGCAGTTCTTC.